This TCR beta chain appears in the sequencing data of a study of cytomegalovirus exposure and HLA in healthy donors (dated by TCRdb to about 2017). In terms of the full investigation: According to a later analysis, one platform produced both the approximately 110 validation repertoires and the roughly 660 repertoires of the first cohort. High-throughput TCR immunosequencing, statistical association of individual TCRs with disease status, and machine learning were combined to predict cytomegalovirus infection status. In addition to the first cohort of about 650 subjects, a separate validation cohort of around 110 different subjects was used. The study aimed to test whether cataloging public T cell receptors could reveal signatures of past pathogen exposure. What the work shows at the level of the full study, not this receptor alone: The study gave a list of around 170 TCR beta chains associated with cytomegalovirus. In vitro tests confirmed that three of the cytomegalovirus-associated TCR beta chains recognize cytomegalovirus antigens. In both the original and validation cohorts, the classifier was reported to diagnose cytomegalovirus status with high specificity and sensitivity. Across donors, most TCR sequences were observed very rarely, whereas some public TCRs were present in many individuals. A later analysis found that TCRs clustered in the first cohort also tended to co-occur in the 100 to 150 validation repertoires, with approximately 95% of cluster scores above 0. The validation cohort had no HLA typing available for a later analysis, so co-occurrence within that cohort was assessed over all 120 or so repertoires. The authors suggested that the approach could potentially be extended to other disease states and immunological phenotypes.

Library preparation used the immunoSEQ multiplex PCR assay. Per the source publication's procedure: A statistical classification framework was built for diagnosing cytomegalovirus status from the catalog of TCR beta chain sequences. TCRdb limited this immuneACCESS table to in-frame rearrangements with V and J called. A share of clones is missing; checked studies link under half to unresolved V genes, and the rest is unexplained. The D gene and trimming were derived from the DNA, and the V and J assignments and clone size from that table. A total of 150,000 to 250,000 clones appear in this sample, roughly 82% of them only once. About an eighth of the sample is held by the ten biggest clonotypes. Details on this clone: It has no known antigen specificity. No per-base quality is available; no much larger clone lies one base away.

Trimming costs V 7 bases and J 5 bases, and their ends lie 16 bases apart. CDR1 and CDR2 are drawn from the germline V gene: WSHSY, SAAADI. The CDR3 holds 14 amino acids from the cysteine to the phenylalanine. The retained sequence is limited to the CDR3, 42 bases, with the frame set at the first base. The donors belonged to the validation cohort of approximately 130 subjects, which was separate from the roughly 700-subject first cohort. The TCR sequence derives from a woman under 40 in good health and CMV-seropositive. Sequenced input: PBMCs. Recombination joined TRBV10-2 with TRBJ2-3; too little of a D gene remains to name it. The nucleotide sequence reads TGCGCCAGCACCCTCGAGAGAGTTGGAGATACGCAGTATTTT. Its protein is CASTLERVGDTQYF.